The clone carrying this T cell receptor (beta chain) has just one count. Its antigen is unidentified. CDR1 and CDR2 (germline): MNHNS, SASEGT. J lost 4 bases, V lost 6 bases, and 8 bases had no gene match. The CDR3 extends over 14 amino acids. Assay: immunoSEQ multiplex PCR; the TCRdb copy retains only in-frame clones and omits some. Of tens of thousands of clones listed, more than 60% were seen once; the top ten hold less than 4.5%. This record belongs to a study of radiotherapy plus CTLA-4 blockade in lung cancer. Study-level points and caveats: Early blood T cell clone dynamics reportedly forecast response best, with interferon-beta.

The sample in question was peripheral blood, obtained from a patient treated with radiotherapy plus ipilimumab. This clonotype was obtained from a human donor with non-small cell lung cancer who had a partial response to radiotherapy plus ipilimumab. This chain links TRBV6-1 with TRBJ1-2, with 7 bases matching TRBD1. The DNA of the CDR3 is TGTGCCAGCAGGCGACAGGGCGGGGCCTATGGCTACACCTTC. This sequence encodes CASRRQGGAYGYTF.